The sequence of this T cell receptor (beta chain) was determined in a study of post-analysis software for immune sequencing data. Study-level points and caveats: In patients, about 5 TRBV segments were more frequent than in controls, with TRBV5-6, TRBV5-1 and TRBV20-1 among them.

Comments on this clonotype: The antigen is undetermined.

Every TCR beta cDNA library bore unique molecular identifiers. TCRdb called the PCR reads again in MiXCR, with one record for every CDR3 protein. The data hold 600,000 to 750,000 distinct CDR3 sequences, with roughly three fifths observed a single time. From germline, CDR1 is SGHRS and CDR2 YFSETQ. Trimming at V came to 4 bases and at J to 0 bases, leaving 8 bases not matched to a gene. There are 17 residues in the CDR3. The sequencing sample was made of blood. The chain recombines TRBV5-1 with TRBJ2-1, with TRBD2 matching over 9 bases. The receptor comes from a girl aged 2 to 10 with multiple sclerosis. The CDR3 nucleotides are TGCGCCAGCAGCCAACCTATAGCGGGAGCCTCCTACAATGAGCAGTTCTTC. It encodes CASSQPIAGASYNEQFF.